In this sample, the clone carrying this T cell receptor (beta chain) turned up once. Its cognate antigen is unknown. Profiled with immunoSEQ multiplex PCR; TCRdb holds only in-frame clones, not every one. The profile covers 53,000 or so clones, with more than 70% appearing a single time and about 2.3% taken by the ten largest. The sample comes from a study of OX40 agonist ivuxolimab in advanced cancers. Points from the study as a whole: Dosing at 0.1 to 3.0 mg/kg was accompanied by clonal expansion of CD4+ and CD8+ blood T cells by week 6.

V lost 5 bases to trimming and J lost 7 bases; unmatched junction nucleotides: 2. Germline V gene sequence: CDR1 SNHLY, CDR2 FYNNEI. CDR3 size: 13 residues. The specimen was CD4+ or CD8+ T cells sorted from blood, collected in a trial of the OX40 agonist ivuxolimab. This chain links TRBV2 with TRBJ1-6, with 7 nucleotides matching TRBD1. The receptor was isolated from an adult with an advanced solid tumor such as melanoma, head and neck, liver or kidney cancer. The CDR3 nucleotides read TGTGCCAGCAGTCAGGGGGAGAATTCACCCCTCCACTTT. This encodes CASSQGENSPLHF.